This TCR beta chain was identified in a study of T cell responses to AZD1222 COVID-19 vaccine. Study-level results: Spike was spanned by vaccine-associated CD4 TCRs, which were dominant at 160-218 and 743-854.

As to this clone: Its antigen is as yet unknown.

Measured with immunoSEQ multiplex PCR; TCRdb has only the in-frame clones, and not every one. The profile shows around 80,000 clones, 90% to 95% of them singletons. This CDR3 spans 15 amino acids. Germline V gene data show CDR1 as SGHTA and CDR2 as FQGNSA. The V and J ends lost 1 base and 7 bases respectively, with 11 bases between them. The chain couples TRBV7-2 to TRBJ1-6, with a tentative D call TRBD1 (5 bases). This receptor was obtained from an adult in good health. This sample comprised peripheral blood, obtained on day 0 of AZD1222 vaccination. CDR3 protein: CASSLEAGRNSPLHF. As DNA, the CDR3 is TGTGCCAGCAGCTTAGAGGCAGGGCGGAATTCACCCCTCCACTTT.